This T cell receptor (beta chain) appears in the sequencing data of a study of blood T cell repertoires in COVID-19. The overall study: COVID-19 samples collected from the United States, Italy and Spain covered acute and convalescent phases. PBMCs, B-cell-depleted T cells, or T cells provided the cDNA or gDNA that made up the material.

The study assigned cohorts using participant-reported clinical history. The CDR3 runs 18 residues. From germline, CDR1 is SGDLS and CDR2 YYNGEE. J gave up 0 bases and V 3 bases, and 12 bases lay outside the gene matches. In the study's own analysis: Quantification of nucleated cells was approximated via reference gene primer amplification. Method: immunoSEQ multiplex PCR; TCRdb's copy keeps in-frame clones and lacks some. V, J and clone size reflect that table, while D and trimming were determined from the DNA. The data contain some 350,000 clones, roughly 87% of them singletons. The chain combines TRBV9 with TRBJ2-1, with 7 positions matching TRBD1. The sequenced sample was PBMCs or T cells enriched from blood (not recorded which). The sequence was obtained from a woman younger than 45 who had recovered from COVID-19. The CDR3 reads CASSAALQGTSSYNEQFF. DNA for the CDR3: TGTGCCAGCAGCGCCGCTTTACAGGGGACATCCTCCTACAATGAGCAGTTCTTC.